These 26 T cell receptor beta chains originate from one sample sequenced in a study of neurological immune-mediated disorders. TCRdb ran MiXCR on the 5' RACE reads and lists one entry per CDR3 protein. Of 28,000 or so distinct CDR3 sequences in the sample, approximately 12% were seen once. Specimen: PBMCs. These receptors were collected from a man aged 55 to 69 in good health.

This clonotype came up many times. V usage is TRBV20-1 and J usage is TRBJ2-1; 10 bases align to TRBD2. CDR1 DFQATT and CDR2 SNEGSKA come from the germline V gene (reference sequence). This CDR3 contains 14 residues. V trimming: 5 bases; J trimming: 1 base; junction bases outside the gene matches: 2. The CDR3 is CSAPAGGSYNEQFF. The CDR3 DNA reads TGCAGTGCTCCAGCGGGAGGGTCCTACAATGAGCAGTTCTTC.

This clonotype was recorded at least ten times. This rearrangement joins TRBV12-5 to TRBJ1-2, with a weak D call TRBD1 (6 bases). The V gene lost 6 bases and the J gene lost 1 base, with 9 bases spanning the gap. CDR1 and CDR2 from the germline V gene are LGHNT and FRNRAP. The CDR3 is made up of 13 amino acids. The CDR3 DNA follows: TGTGCTAGTGGAACGGACAGTAACTATGGCTACACCTTC. Its protein is CASGTDSNYGYTF.

This clonotype was recorded at least ten times. The genes are TRBV5-1 and TRBJ2-5, with TRBD1 matching 8 bases. Germline V CDR1 and CDR2: SGHRS, YFSETQ. With 3 bases clipped from V and 8 bases from J, the junction kept 12 bases outside the gene matches. The CDR3 runs 15 residues. The CDR3 nucleotides read TGCGCCAGCAGCTCGGGCGGTCAGGGGGCCTCTACCCAGTACTTC. This sequence encodes CASSSGGQGASTQYF.

There are many counts of this clonotype. This chain links TRBV20-1 with TRBJ1-2; no definite D call. The CDR3 covers 16 residues. Trimming shortened V by 5 bases and J by 0 bases, and 19 bases separated the two germline ends. The germline V gene has CDR1 DFQATT and CDR2 SNEGSKA (reference sequence). The CDR3 loop is CSAYTPRWAANYGYTF. CDR3 nucleotides: TGCAGTGCTTACACCCCTCGGTGGGCAGCTAACTATGGCTACACCTTC.

This clonotype has a count of ten or more. The genes are TRBV15 and TRBJ1-4; D is perhaps TRBD1 (5 bases). V was pared by 5 bases and J by 4 bases, with 17 bases between. Germline V lookup: CDR1 LNHNV, CDR2 YYDKDF (reference sequence). This CDR3 has 16 residues. The chain's CDR3 is CATSGLGTGINEKLFF. The CDR3 region has the DNA TGTGCCACCAGCGGTTTGGGGACGGGGATTAATGAAAAACTGTTTTTT. The variable domain in full, completed from reference TRBV15 and TRBJ1-4, reads DAMVIQNPRYQVTQFGKPVTLSCSQTLNHNVMYWYQQKSSQAPKLLFHYYDKDFNNEADTPDNFQSRRPNTSFCFLDIRSPGLGDTAMYLCATSGLGTGINEKLFFGSGTQLSVL.

This clonotype showed up many times. This chain joins TRBV7-2 and TRBJ1-5; the D gene is possibly TRBD1 (6 bases). The CDR3 is 15 residues long. Germline V gene sequence: CDR1 SGHTA, CDR2 FQGNSA. V was cut by 1 base and J by 6 bases, with 13 bases left in between. CDR3 loop: CASSLVAGAVQPQHF. CDR3 bases: TGTGCCAGCAGCTTAGTTGCAGGGGCGGTTCAGCCCCAGCATTTT. The whole variable domain, filled in from reference TRBV7-2 and TRBJ1-5, reads GAGVSQSPSNKVTEKGKDVELRCDPISGHTALYWYRQSLGQGLEFLIYFQGNSAPDKSGLPSDRFSAERTGGSVSTLTIQRTQQEDSAVYLCASSLVAGAVQPQHFGDGTRLSIL.

This clonotype was counted ten times or more. The chain uses TRBV29-1 and TRBJ1-2, with D uncertain. Between the trimmed V and J ends, which lost 2 bases and 4 bases, there was a span of 14 bases. CDR1 and CDR2 from the germline V gene are SQVTM and ANQGSEA. CDR3 length: 14 residues. In nucleotides, the CDR3 is TGCAGCGTTGAATACCCGGGTAAACCCTATGGCTACACCTTC. The encoded protein is CSVEYPGKPYGYTF.

This clonotype showed up many times. V usage is TRBV9 and J usage is TRBJ1-5, with D perhaps TRBD1 (6 bases). V was shortened by 0 bases and J by 5 bases, with 12 bases between the two germline ends. CDR3 length: 15 amino acids. The germline gives CDR1 SGDLS, CDR2 YYNGEE. In nucleotides, the CDR3 is TGTGCCAGCAGCGTAGGAGGGGGGGGTTATCAGCCCCAGCATTTT. Translated: CASSVGGGGYQPQHF.

This clonotype appeared many times. The chain employs TRBV3-1 and TRBJ1-1; tentatively, D is TRBD1 (5 bases). The CDR3 spans 13 residues. Germline V gene lookup returns CDR1 LGHDT and CDR2 YNNKEL (reference sequence). Trimming removed 4 bases from V and 13 bases from J, with 19 bases in between. DNA of the CDR3: TGTGCCAGCAGCCCTGGGGGATGGACTGTAGGTTTCTTT. It specifies CASSPGGWTVGFF.

This clonotype was picked up one time. The chain uses TRBV4-3 and TRBJ2-3; D unclear. V was cut by 1 base and J by 3 bases, with 5 bases left in between. The CDR3 runs 13 residues. Looked up from germline, CDR1 is LGHNA and CDR2 is YSLEER. The CDR3 spells CASSQGTTDTQYF. The DNA for the CDR3 is TGCGCCAGCAGCCAAGGGACGACAGATACGCAGTATTTT.

In this sample, this clonotype turned up many times. The chain is built from TRBV7-9 and TRBJ2-7, with D hard to call. The germline V and J ends were trimmed by 1 base and 3 bases, with 10 bases remaining between them. Germline CDR1 is SEHNR and CDR2 is FQNEAQ (reference sequence). The CDR3 consists of 14 residues. CDR3 sequence: CASSLGGPDYEQYF. The CDR3, as DNA: TGTGCCAGCAGCTTAGGAGGACCCGACTACGAGCAGTACTTC.

This clonotype was seen at least ten times. The chain combines TRBV9 with TRBJ1-3; D uncertain. The CDR3 has 16 residues. V was clipped by 0 bases and J by 2 bases, with 12 bases between them. CDR1 is SGDLS, CDR2 YYNGEE, per germline. DNA of the CDR3: TGTGCCAGCAGCGTAGCTCCACGAGCCCCTGGAAACACCATATATTTT. Amino acids: CASSVAPRAPGNTIYF.

This clonotype was observed at least ten times. This chain uses TRBV5-1 with TRBJ2-2, with D possibly being TRBD1 (5 bases). With 4 bases removed from V and 2 bases from J, the gap between germline ends came to 12 bases. CDR1 SGHRS and CDR2 YFSETQ come from the germline V gene. The CDR3 loop spans 15 amino acids. CDR3 loop: CASSQTALNTGELFF. The CDR3 DNA follows: TGCGCCAGCAGCCAGACAGCACTCAACACCGGGGAGCTGTTTTTT.

The table lists this clonotype with many counts. The gene calls are TRBV4-1 and TRBJ1-1; D is unresolved. Deletions cut 0 bases from V and 4 bases from J, with 9 bases between. The CDR3 has 14 amino acids. The germline V gene has CDR1 MGHRA and CDR2 YSYEKL. CDR3 bases: TGCGCCAGCAGCCAAGATGTCGACATCACTGAAGCTTTCTTT. Its translation is CASSQDVDITEAFF.

This clonotype was counted at least ten times. The rearrangement joins TRBV7-8 to TRBJ2-6, with a tentative D call TRBD1 (5 bases). Germline assignment: CDR1 SGHVS and CDR2 FQNEAQ. CDR3 size: 15 residues. The V end was cut by 6 bases, the J end by 2 bases, with 11 bases between. CDR3 in DNA: TGTGCCAGCAGGCTCTACAGGACTGGGGCCAACGTCCTGACTTTC. Translating gives CASRLYRTGANVLTF.

Within the sample, this clonotype is medium-sized (0.01 to 0.1%). The rearrangement links TRBV5-6 to TRBJ1-1; 7 bases align to TRBD1. The CDR3 is made up of 15 amino acids. From germline, CDR1 is SGHDT and CDR2 YYEEEE. With 2 bases clipped from V and 1 base from J, the junction kept 5 bases outside the gene matches. CDR3 sequence reads: CASSFTGQANTEAFF. The CDR3 DNA follows: TGTGCCAGCAGCTTCACCGGACAGGCGAACACTGAAGCTTTCTTT. Full variable domain (missing parts from reference TRBV5-6 and TRBJ1-1): DAGVTQSPTHLIKTRGQQVTLRCSPKSGHDTVSWYQQALGQGPQFIFQYYEEEERQRGNFPDRFSGHQFPNYSSELNVNALLLGDSALYLCASSFTGQANTEAFFGQGTRLTVV.

This clonotype appeared many times. V is TRBV3-1 and J is TRBJ2-3, with D unclear. The CDR3 is 15 residues long. Trimming removed 0 bases at V and 1 base at J, with 8 bases between. Germline assignment: CDR1 LGHDT and CDR2 YNNKEL (reference sequence). CDR3 in amino acids: CASSQEPSRTDTQYF. In DNA form, the CDR3 reads TGTGCCAGCAGCCAAGAGCCGTCACGCACAGATACGCAGTATTTT.

This clonotype was detected ten times or more. The V and J genes are TRBV5-5 and TRBJ2-1; 11 positions match TRBD2. With V trimmed by 1 base and J by 6 bases, 9 bases remained unmatched. The CDR3 is 17 amino acids. Germline CDR1 SGHKS, CDR2 YYEKEE (reference sequence). CDR3 residues: CASSLFRTTSGTNEQFF. The CDR3 nucleotides are TGTGCCAGCAGCTTGTTTCGTACGACTAGCGGGACCAATGAGCAGTTCTTC.

This clonotype was recorded many times. The V and J genes are TRBV20-1 and TRBJ2-7, with unresolved D. This CDR3 spans 13 amino acids. Per the germline V gene, CDR1 is DFQATT and CDR2 is SNEGSKA (reference sequence). Between the trimmed V and J ends, which lost 0 bases and 9 bases, there was a span of 15 bases. The CDR3 region is CSARDPFTNVQYF. CDR3 coding DNA: TGCAGTGCTAGAGATCCCTTCACGAACGTGCAGTACTTC.

The table lists this clonotype with many counts. The chain uses TRBV10-3 and TRBJ2-1; a weak D match, TRBD1 (6 bases). This CDR3 contains 14 residues. Germline CDR1 reads ENHRY; CDR2 reads SYGVKD. Trimming removed 10 bases at V and 3 bases at J, with 16 bases between. The CDR3 loop is CATSGQGLYNEQFF. In DNA form, the CDR3 reads TGTGCCACGTCGGGTCAGGGGCTCTACAATGAGCAGTTCTTC.

This clonotype was counted many times. The rearrangement links TRBV5-5 to TRBJ2-7; D may be TRBD1 (6 bases). Trimming left V 2 bases short and J 6 bases short, with 18 bases between. The germline V gene has CDR1 SGHKS and CDR2 YYEKEE (reference sequence). The CDR3 covers 15 residues. The CDR3 region has the DNA TGTGCCAGCAGCTTTATGACAGGCCCACTGGGCGAGCAGTACTTC. It codes for CASSFMTGPLGEQYF.

This clonotype came up many times. The chain employs TRBV20-1 and TRBJ2-1, with 7 bases lining up with TRBD2. The CDR3 is 14 residues long. V dropped 3 bases and J dropped 2; count of bases not matched to a gene: 4. Germline-derived CDR1 and CDR2 are DFQATT and SNEGSKA (reference sequence). CDR3 DNA sequence: TGCAGTGCTAGTAGTCTAGCGGCCTACAATGAGCAGTTCTTC. Its translation: CSASSLAAYNEQFF.

This clonotype was detected many times. This chain uses TRBV7-9 with TRBJ1-3; no reliable D call. Germline V gene sequence: CDR1 SEHNR, CDR2 FQNEAQ (reference sequence). The CDR3 consists of 22 residues. V dropped 1 base and J dropped 2 bases, with 30 bases sitting between them. Here the CDR3 reads CASSLGQVAHTLGELAGNTIYF. The CDR3 DNA sequence: TGTGCCAGCAGCTTAGGGCAGGTCGCACATACTCTCGGAGAACTTGCTGGAAACACCATATATTTT.

As to this clonotype: A read error may account for a junction end that differs from germline. The V call is TRBV3-1, the J call TRBJ2-7, with TRBD1 as a possible D gene (5 bases). Germline V gene sequence: CDR1 LGHDT, CDR2 YNNKEL (reference sequence). This CDR3 comprises 15 residues. The CDR3 sequence: CANSQGQASVYEQYF. As DNA, the CDR3 is TGTGCCAACAGCCAAGGACAAGCATCCGTCTACGAGCAGTACTTC.

This clonotype appeared many times. The gene calls are TRBV27 and TRBJ1-4, with 10 bases fitting TRBD1. Germline V lookup: CDR1 MNHEY, CDR2 SMNVEV (reference sequence). V lost 5 bases to trimming and J lost 7 bases; unmatched junction nucleotides: 4. This CDR3 is built from 14 residues. CDR3: CASSLGQGGEKLFF. CDR3 in DNA: TGTGCCAGCAGTCTCGGACAGGGGGGTGAAAAACTGTTTTTT.

Concerning this clonotype itself: One junction end does not reproduce the germline sequence, and a read error may be involved. This sequence joins TRBV20-1 and TRBJ1-5; D may be TRBD1 (5 bases). Germline-derived CDR1 and CDR2 are DFQATT and SNEGSKA (reference sequence). The CDR3 consists of 13 residues. The CDR3: CRARAQGNQPQDF. The CDR3, as DNA: TGCAGAGCTAGGGCCCAGGGTAATCAGCCCCAGGATTTT.